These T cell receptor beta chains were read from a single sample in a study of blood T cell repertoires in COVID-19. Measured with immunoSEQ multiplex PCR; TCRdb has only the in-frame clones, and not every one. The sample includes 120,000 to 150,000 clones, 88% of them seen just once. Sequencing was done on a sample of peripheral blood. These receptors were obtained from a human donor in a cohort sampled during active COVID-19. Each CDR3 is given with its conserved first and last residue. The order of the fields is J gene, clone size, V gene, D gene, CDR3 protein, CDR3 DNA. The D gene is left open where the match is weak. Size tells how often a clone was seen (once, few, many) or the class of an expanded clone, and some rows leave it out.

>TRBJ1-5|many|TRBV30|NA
CAWSVENNQPQHF
TGTGCCTGGAGTGTAGAGAACAATCAGCCCCAGCATTTT
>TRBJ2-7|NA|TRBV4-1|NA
CASSQDGGGGFYYEQYF
TGCGCCAGCAGCCAAGATGGAGGGGGCGGATTTTACTACGAGCAGTACTTC
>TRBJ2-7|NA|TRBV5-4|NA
CASSLSSSYEQYF
TGTGCCAGCAGCTTGTCTAGCAGCTACGAGCAGTACTTC
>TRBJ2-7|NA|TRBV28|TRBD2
CASSQGLAGTYEQYF
TGTGCCAGCAGCCAAGGACTAGCGGGAACCTACGAGCAGTACTTC
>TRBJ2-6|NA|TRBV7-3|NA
CASSLNGISGANVLTF
TGTGCCAGCAGCTTAAACGGTATCTCTGGGGCCAACGTCCTGACTTTC
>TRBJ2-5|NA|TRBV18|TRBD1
CASSPDREPQETQYF
TGTGCCAGCTCGCCGGACAGGGAACCTCAAGAGACCCAGTACTTC
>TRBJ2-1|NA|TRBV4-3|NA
CASSQDHYSNEQFF
TGCGCCAGCAGCCAAGATCACTACTCCAATGAGCAGTTCTTC
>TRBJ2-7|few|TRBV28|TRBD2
CASSQPGLASYEQYF
TGTGCCAGCAGCCAACCGGGACTAGCATCCTACGAGCAGTACTTC
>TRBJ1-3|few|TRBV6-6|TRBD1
CASSRDRSSGNTIYF
TGTGCCAGCAGCCGGGACAGGAGCTCCGGAAACACCATATATTTT
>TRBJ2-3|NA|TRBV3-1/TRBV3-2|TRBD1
CASSPITAGTGETDTQYF
TGTGCCAGCAGCCCGATCACCGCCGGGACAGGGGAAACAGATACGCAGTATTTT
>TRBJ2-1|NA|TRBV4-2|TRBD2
CASSHVAGDSYNEQFF
TGTGCCAGCAGCCATGTAGCGGGGGACTCCTACAATGAGCAGTTCTTC
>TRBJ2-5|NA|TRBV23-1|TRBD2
CASSLKREGRETQYF
TGCGCCAGCAGTCTGAAGCGGGAGGGCAGGGAGACCCAGTACTTC
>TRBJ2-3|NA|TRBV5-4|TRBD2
CASSLRAGVGMDTQYF
TGTGCCAGCAGCTTACGGGCGGGAGTCGGTATGGATACGCAGTATTTT
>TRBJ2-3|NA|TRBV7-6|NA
CASSLDPGITDTQYF
TGTGCCAGCAGCTTGGATCCGGGGATCACAGATACGCAGTATTTT
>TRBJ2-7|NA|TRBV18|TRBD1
CASSPDRAPSYEQYF
TGTGCCAGCTCACCTGACAGGGCGCCCTCCTACGAGCAGTACTTC
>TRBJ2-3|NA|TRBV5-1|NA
CASSRRGETDTQYF
TGCGCCAGCAGCCGCCGCGGGGAGACAGATACGCAGTATTTT
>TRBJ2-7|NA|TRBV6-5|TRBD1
CASSGDSAYEQYF
TGTGCCAGCAGCGGGGACAGCGCCTACGAGCAGTACTTC
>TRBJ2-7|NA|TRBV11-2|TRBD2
CASSLDRGLAAVSYEQYF
TGTGCCAGCAGCTTAGATCGGGGACTAGCGGCCGTCTCCTACGAGCAGTACTTC
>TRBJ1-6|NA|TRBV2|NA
CASSEFPGSPLHF
TGTGCCAGCAGTGAATTCCCAGGTTCACCCCTCCACTTT
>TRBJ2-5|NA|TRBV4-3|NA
CASSQLQGSQETQYF
TGCGCCAGCAGCCAGCTACAGGGATCCCAAGAGACCCAGTACTTC
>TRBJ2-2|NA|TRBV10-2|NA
CASSAGTGELFF
TGCGCCAGCAGTGCAGGGACCGGGGAGCTGTTTTTT
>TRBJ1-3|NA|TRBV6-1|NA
CASSEGRQGNTIYF
TGTGCCAGCAGTGAAGGGCGACAGGGAAACACCATATATTTT
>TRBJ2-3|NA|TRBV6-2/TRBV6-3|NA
CASSLESTDTQYF
TGTGCCAGCAGTTTGGAGAGCACAGATACGCAGTATTTT
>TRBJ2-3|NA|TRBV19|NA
CASSRDFPDTDTQYF
TGTGCCAGTAGTAGGGACTTTCCCGACACAGATACGCAGTATTTT
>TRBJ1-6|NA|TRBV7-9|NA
CASSLGQLNSPLHF
TGTGCCAGCAGCTTAGGACAGTTGAATTCACCCCTCCACTTT
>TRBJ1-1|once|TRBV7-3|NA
CASSLSRSTEAFF
TGTGCCAGCAGCCTATCAAGGAGCACTGAAGCTTTCTTT
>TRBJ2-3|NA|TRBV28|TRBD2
CASSLPRTSGSTDTQYF
TGTGCCAGCAGTTTACCCCGGACTAGCGGGAGCACAGATACGCAGTATTTT
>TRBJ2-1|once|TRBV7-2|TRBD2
CASSPGLAGANEQFF
TGTGCCAGCAGCCCGGGACTAGCGGGGGCCAATGAGCAGTTCTTC
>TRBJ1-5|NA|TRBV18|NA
CASSPQYREQPQHF
TGTGCCAGCTCACCCCAATACAGGGAACAGCCCCAGCATTTT
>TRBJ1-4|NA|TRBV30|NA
CAWSRSSANEKLFF
TGTGCCTGGAGCCGAAGTTCGGCTAATGAAAAACTGTTTTTT
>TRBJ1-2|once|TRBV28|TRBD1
CASTNIQGIGTF
TGTGCCAGCACAAATATACAGGGGATTGGCACCTTC
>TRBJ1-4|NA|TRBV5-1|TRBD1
CASSHTGGLTNEKLFF
TGCGCCAGCAGCCATACAGGGGGCTTAACTAATGAAAAACTGTTTTTT
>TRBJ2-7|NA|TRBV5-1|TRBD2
CASSFSGGIYEQYF
TGCGCCAGCAGCTTTAGCGGGGGGATCTACGAGCAGTACTTC
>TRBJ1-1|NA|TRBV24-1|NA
CATSDSDYTEAFF
TGTGCCACCAGTGACTCAGATTATACTGAAGCTTTCTTT
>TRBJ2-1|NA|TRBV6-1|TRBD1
CASSELYRGEVGNEQFF
TGTGCCAGCAGTGAACTGTACAGGGGGGAGGTCGGCAATGAGCAGTTCTTC
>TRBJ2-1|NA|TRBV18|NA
CASSPTASRSSYNEQFF
TGTGCCAGCTCACCGACGGCTAGCCGAAGCTCCTACAATGAGCAGTTCTTC
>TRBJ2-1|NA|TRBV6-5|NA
CASSLGGGGQFF
TGTGCCAGCAGTCTCGGGGGAGGCGGGCAGTTCTTC
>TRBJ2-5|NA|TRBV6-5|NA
CASSSGGTQTQETQYF
TGTGCCAGCAGTTCCGGTGGGACTCAAACTCAAGAGACCCAGTACTTC
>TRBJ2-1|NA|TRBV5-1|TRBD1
CASSPGGQGAVNEQFF
TGCGCCAGCAGCCCCGGAGGACAGGGGGCGGTCAATGAGCAGTTCTTC
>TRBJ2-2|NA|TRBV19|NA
CASSIGGRYTGELFF
TGTGCCAGTAGTATCGGGGGGCGTTACACCGGGGAGCTGTTTTTT
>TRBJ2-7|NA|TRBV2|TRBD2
CASSKRGGLLDEQYF
TGTGCCAGCAGTAAGCGGGGGGGCCTGTTGGACGAGCAGTACTTC
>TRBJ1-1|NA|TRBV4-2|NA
CASSQDQVVAFF
TGTGCCAGCAGCCAAGATCAGGTTGTCGCTTTCTTT
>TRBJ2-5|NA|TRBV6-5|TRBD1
CASSFDPDRVRETQYF
TGTGCCAGCAGTTTCGATCCCGACAGGGTTCGAGAGACCCAGTACTTC
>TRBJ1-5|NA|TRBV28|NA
CASNRGARGQPQHF
TGTGCCAGCAATCGTGGGGCTAGAGGTCAGCCCCAGCATTTT
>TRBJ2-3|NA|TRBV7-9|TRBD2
CASSFNGGAGDTDTQYF
TGTGCCAGCAGCTTTAACGGGGGGGCCGGAGACACAGATACGCAGTATTTT
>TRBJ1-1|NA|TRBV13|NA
CASSSGRSNTEAFF
TGTGCCAGCAGCTCAGGACGGTCGAACACTGAAGCTTTCTTT
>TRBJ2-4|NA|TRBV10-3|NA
CAISDPAAGMLGIQYF
TGTGCCATCAGTGATCCCGCAGCGGGTATGCTGGGCATTCAGTACTTC
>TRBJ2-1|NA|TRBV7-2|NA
CASSSPGGGQFF
TGTGCCAGCAGCTCTCCTGGGGGGGGCCAGTTCTTC
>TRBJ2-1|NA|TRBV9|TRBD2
CASSVILTSGGNEQFF
TGTGCCAGCAGCGTAATTTTAACTAGCGGGGGAAATGAGCAGTTCTTC
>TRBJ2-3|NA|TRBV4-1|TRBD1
CASSPGQLTDTQYF
TGCGCCAGCAGCCCGGGACAGCTCACAGATACGCAGTATTTT
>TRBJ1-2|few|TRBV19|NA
CASSISSWSYGYTF
TGTGCCAGTAGTATTTCTAGTTGGAGCTATGGCTACACCTTC
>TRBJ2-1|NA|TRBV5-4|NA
CASSLEQAYNEQFF
TGTGCCAGCAGCTTAGAACAGGCTTACAATGAGCAGTTCTTC
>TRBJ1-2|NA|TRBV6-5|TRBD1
CASSGQGGYTF
TGTGCCAGCAGCGGACAGGGTGGCTACACCTTC
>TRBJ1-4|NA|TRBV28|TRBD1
CAAGQTPTNEKLFF
TGTGCCGCGGGACAGACGCCAACTAATGAAAAACTGTTTTTT
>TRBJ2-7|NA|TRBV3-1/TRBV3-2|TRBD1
CASSQVPLQGPTYEQYF
TGTGCCAGCAGCCAAGTCCCCTTACAGGGGCCCACCTACGAGCAGTACTTC
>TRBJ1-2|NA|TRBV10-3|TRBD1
CAISTGGGPYGYTF
TGTGCCATCAGTACGGGAGGGGGCCCCTATGGCTACACCTTC
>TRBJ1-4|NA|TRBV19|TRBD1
CASSGLRTGGNEKLFF
TGTGCCAGTAGCGGCTTGAGGACAGGGGGAAATGAAAAACTGTTTTTT